This T cell receptor (beta chain) was captured in a study of beta chain features in type 1 diabetes. This clone was picked up a small number of times. No antigen is known for it. With 1 base clipped from V and 0 bases from J, the junction kept 3 bases outside the gene matches. The germline gives CDR1 SGHKS, CDR2 YYEKEE (reference sequence). CDR3 length equals 15 residues. The whole isolated RNA underwent reverse transcription, so sequencing captured expressed TCRB transcripts. Method: immunoSEQ multiplex PCR; TCRdb's copy keeps in-frame clones and lacks some. The sample lists a few hundred thousand clones, 11% occurring once. Whole-study findings and limits: TCRB repertoires of naive, central memory and Treg cells appeared more similar among patients than among healthy donors. Cells with high TCR expression could be over-represented by cDNA sequencing. Reduced insertions and increased deletions marked VDJ junctions in type 1 diabetes patients.

Sample: central memory CD4+ T cells from blood. The chain recombines TRBV5-5 with TRBJ1-1; 7 bases fit TRBD1. This TCR came from a man younger than 35 in good health. CDR3 residues: CASSLRQGLNTEAFF. The CDR3 DNA sequence: TGTGCCAGCAGCTTGCGACAGGGACTGAACACTGAAGCTTTCTTT.